This TCR beta chain was sequenced in a study of T cell changes during pregnancy in multiple sclerosis. Profiling relied on immunoSEQ multiplex PCR, and the TCRdb table lists in-frame clones only, not all of them. This table has some 57,000 clones, more than 80% appearing once. The CDR3 runs to 14 residues. The V and J ends lost 4 bases and 0 bases respectively, with 9 bases between them. From germline, CDR1 is ENHRY and CDR2 SYGVKD. The chain recombines TRBV10-3 with TRBJ1-1; D is uncertain. Sequenced here: CD4+ T cells from peripheral blood mononuclear cells, sampled after pregnancy. The origin of this receptor is a female donor in good health, enrolled as a control in a pregnancy study. The chain's CDR3 is CAISVDGLNTEAFF. The CDR3 region has the DNA TGTGCCATCAGTGTCGATGGGCTGAACACTGAAGCTTTCTTT.